The 7 T cell receptor beta chains reported below all come from one sample, sequenced in a study of T cell clonality in common variable immunodeficiency. The table came from immunoSEQ multiplex PCR; TCRdb's copy has only in-frame clones and leaves some out. The sample contains about 52,000 clones, none occurring once; 5.4% lies in the top ten. Input material: peripheral blood mononuclear cells. The source is a person aged 18 to 75 in good health.

This clone was observed at least ten times. The CDR3 extends 3 residues past the end of the read, so its final part is completed from the germline J gene. The chain recombines TRBV7-9 with TRBJ2-2; no clear D gene. The CDR3 length is 14 residues. The V end was cut by 1 base, the J end by 7 bases, with 10 bases between. From germline, CDR1 is SEHNR and CDR2 FQNEAQ (reference sequence). The CDR3 is CASSLGVLGGELFF. The CDR3 DNA, read in part, is TGTGCCAGCAGCTTAGGAGTGCTAGGCGGGGAG. The variable domain in full, with the rest retrieved from reference TRBV7-9 and TRBJ2-2, is DTGVSQNPRHKITKRGQNVTFRCDPISEHNRLYWYRQTLGQGPEFLTYFQNEAQLEKSRLLSDRFSAERPKGSFSTLEIQRTEQGDSAMYLCASSLGVLGGELFFGEGSRLTVL.

In this sample, this clone turned up many times. The read terminates 3 residues ahead of where the CDR3 ends, so the germline J gene completes it. The rearrangement links TRBV29-1 to TRBJ2-5; D may be TRBD2 (7 bases). There are 11 residues in the CDR3. Per germline, CDR1 SQVTM and CDR2 ANQGSEA. Trimming removed 7 bases at V and 3 bases at J, with 9 bases between. The covered CDR3 bases are TGCAGCGGAGGGGGGGAAGAGACC. Protein product: CSGGGEET. The whole CDR3 is CSGGGEETQYF.

This clone was seen ten or more times. The sequence runs out 3 residues before the end of the CDR3; the remainder is reconstructed from the germline J gene. The V and J genes are TRBV19 and TRBJ2-5; 8 bases line up with TRBD1. J was trimmed by 0 bases and V by 4 bases; bases with no gene match: 10. CDR1 LNHDA and CDR2 SQIVND come from the germline V gene (reference sequence). The CDR3 loop spans 17 amino acids. Partial CDR3 DNA: TGTGCCAGTAGTACCCCACGACAGGGGAAGAACCAAGAGACC. It is translated as CASSTPRQGKNQET. The full CDR3 reads CASSTPRQGKNQETQYF. Complete variable domain (other parts from reference TRBV19 and TRBJ2-5): DGGITQSPKYLFRKEGQNVTLSCEQNLNHDAMYWYRQDPGQGLRLIYYSQIVNDFQKGDIAEGYSVSREKKESFPLTVTSAQKNPTAFYLCASSTPRQGKNQETQYFGPGTRLLVL.

This clone was recorded a few times. Read sequence stops 3 residues before the CDR3 end, and the germline J gene provides the missing end. This chain uses TRBV29-1 with TRBJ2-1; TRBD2 agrees at 9 bases. The germline gives CDR1 SQVTM, CDR2 ANQGSEA. V lost 7 bases, J lost 3 bases, and 10 bases stayed unmatched. This CDR3 has 15 amino acids. The CDR3 DNA, read in part, is TGCAGCGCCGGGGGCGGGACTAGCAGCTACAATGAG. Its translation is CSAGGGTSSYNE. The entire CDR3 sequence reads CSAGGGTSSYNEQFF.

This clone was detected ten times or more. The CDR3 end falls 3 residues outside the read, so it is completed with the germline J gene. The chain combines TRBV20-1 with TRBJ2-7; no clear D. The germline gives CDR1 DFQATT, CDR2 SNEGSKA (reference sequence). The germline V and J ends were trimmed by 6 bases and 0 bases, with 15 bases remaining between them. The CDR3 is 14 amino acids. The sequenced part of the CDR3 DNA is TGCAGTGCCTCGACCTTACTAACCTCCTACGAG. Protein: CSASTLLTSYE. The entire CDR3 is CSASTLLTSYEQYF.

Many counts were recorded for this clone. The read ends 3 residues early relative to the CDR3; the germline J gene fills the gap. The chain couples TRBV20-1 to TRBJ2-2; TRBD1 agrees at 11 bases. J gave up 3 bases and V 5 bases, and 2 bases lay outside the gene matches. This CDR3 is built from 14 residues. The germline V gene encodes CDR1 DFQATT and CDR2 SNEGSKA (reference sequence). The CDR3 loop reads CSAGQGADTGELFF. The part of the CDR3 DNA that was read is TGCAGTGCTGGACAGGGGGCGGACACCGGGGAG.

This clone was counted at least ten times. The read falls 3 residues short of the CDR3 end, and the missing part is taken from the germline J gene. The rearrangement joins TRBV6-1 to TRBJ2-3; 8 bases are shared with TRBD2. The CDR3 is made up of 14 amino acids. The germline CDR1 and CDR2 sequences are MNHNS and SASEGT. This CDR3 is CASSEDTSGAPQYF. The sequenced CDR3 bases are TGTGCCAGCAGTGAAGACACTAGCGGAGCCCCG.